Described below is a single T cell receptor beta chain sequence and its context. Clones were sequenced by immunoSEQ multiplex PCR, and TCRdb holds only the in-frame ones, with some missing. The sample lists around 270,000 clones; 87% were seen once. V was cut by 1 base and J by 1 base, with 19 bases left in between. This CDR3 contains 18 residues. The germline V gene encodes CDR1 KGHSH and CDR2 LQKENI. The data derive from a study of Ad26.COV2.S vaccination and SARS-CoV-2 variants. Study-level information: Once or twice, 56 days apart, Ad26.COV2.S was delivered intramuscularly.

As to treatment: over 15 received Ad26.COV2.S at low or high dose, single or two shots; about 5 received placebo; per-sample allocation not given. The investigators took samples on day 63 after the first vaccine or placebo injection. Boston supplied an adult donor aged 18-55 years. Specimen: peripheral blood, collected in a trial of Ad26.COV2.S vaccine versus placebo. V is TRBV18 and J is TRBJ1-1; a weak D match, TRBD1 (5 bases). The source of this sequence is a person aged 18-60 years who received the Ad26.COV2.S COVID-19 vaccine or a placebo. This CDR3 reads CASSPRTGTAERNTEAFF. The CDR3 DNA reads TGTGCCAGCTCACCACGGACGGGGACCGCGGAGAGGAACACTGAAGCTTTCTTT.